The next 4 T cell receptor beta chains were all read from a single sample in a study of CXCR3-negative and CXCR3-positive naive CD8 T cells (dated by TCRdb to the late 2010s). Sequencing relied on a NextSeq 550. The Human TCR Profiling Kit (MiLaboratory) was used to prepare UMI-labeled 5' RACE TRB cDNA libraries. TCRdb reprocessed the reads, reporting each CDR3 protein sequence once and no DNA. This sample's records show more than 45,000 distinct CDR3 sequences. The ten most abundant clones make up approximately 16% of the sample. Sequencing used memory CD8+ T cells from blood. The cell subset or site label on this specimen signifies: conventional CD8+ memory T cells (TMEM), sorted as controls. Source of these receptors: a human donor in good health. Some clones in this sample may be carry-over from other donors' samples.

The chain employs TRBV28 and TRBJ2-3. The CDR3 is 13 residues long. In germline, CDR1 is MDHEN, CDR2 SYDVKM. This CDR3 reads CASSLTSTDTQYF.

V and J are TRBV29-1 and TRBJ2-5; the D call of TRBD1 rests on TCRdb alone, since no DNA is present to check it. The CDR3 runs 14 residues. The germline CDR1 and CDR2 sequences are SQVTM and ANQGSEA. The CDR3 reads CSVLLLGVGETQYF.

The gene calls are TRBV5-1 and TRBJ2-7; the D call of TRBD1 rests on TCRdb alone, since no DNA is present to check it. The CDR3 consists of 16 residues. The germline gives CDR1 SGHRS, CDR2 YFSETQ. CDR3 amino acids: CASSSPTGQSDYEQYF. Supplemented by reference TRBV5-1 and TRBJ2-7, the full variable domain reads KAGVTQTPRYLIKTRGQQVTLSCSPISGHRSVSWYQQTPGQGLQFLFEYFSETQRNKGNFPGRFSGRQFSNSRSEMNVSTLELGDSALYLCASSSPTGQSDYEQYFGPGTRLTVT.

This chain connects TRBV19 to TRBJ2-1; TCRdb's D call, TRBD2, is unchecked because there is no DNA. Germline CDR1 reads LNHDA; CDR2 reads SQIVND (reference sequence). This CDR3 spans 11 amino acids. CDR3 sequence reads: CASSMGTAGFF.